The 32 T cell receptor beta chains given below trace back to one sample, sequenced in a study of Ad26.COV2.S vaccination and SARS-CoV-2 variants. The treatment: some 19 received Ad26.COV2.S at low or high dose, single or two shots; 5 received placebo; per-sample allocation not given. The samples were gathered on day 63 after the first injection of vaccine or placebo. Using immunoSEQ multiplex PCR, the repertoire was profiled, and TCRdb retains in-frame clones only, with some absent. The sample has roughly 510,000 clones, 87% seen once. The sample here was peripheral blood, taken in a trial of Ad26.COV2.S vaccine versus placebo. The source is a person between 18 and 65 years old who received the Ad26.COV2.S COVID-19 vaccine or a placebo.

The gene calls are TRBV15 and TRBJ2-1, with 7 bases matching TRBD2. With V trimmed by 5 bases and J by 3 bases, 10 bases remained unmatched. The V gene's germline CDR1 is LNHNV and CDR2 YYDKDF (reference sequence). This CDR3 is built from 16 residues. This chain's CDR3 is CATSQRGLGDYNEQFF. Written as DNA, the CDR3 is TGTGCCACCAGCCAGCGGGGACTGGGCGACTACAATGAGCAGTTCTTC.

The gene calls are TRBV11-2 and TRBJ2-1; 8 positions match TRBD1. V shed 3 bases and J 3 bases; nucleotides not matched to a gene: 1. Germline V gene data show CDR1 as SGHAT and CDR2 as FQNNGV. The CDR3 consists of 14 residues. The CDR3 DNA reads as TGTGCCAGCAGCTTCACAGGGGGCTACAATGAGCAGTTCTTC. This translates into CASSFTGGYNEQFF.

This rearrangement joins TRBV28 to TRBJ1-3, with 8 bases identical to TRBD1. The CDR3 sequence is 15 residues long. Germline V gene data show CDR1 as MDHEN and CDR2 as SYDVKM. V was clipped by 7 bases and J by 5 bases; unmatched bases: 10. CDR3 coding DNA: TGTGCCAGCACCCCAATGGGACAGGCTAGAAACACCATATATTTT. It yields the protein CASTPMGQARNTIYF. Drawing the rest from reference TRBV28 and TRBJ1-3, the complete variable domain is DVKVTQSSRYLVKRTGEKVFLECVQDMDHENMFWYRQDPGLGLRLIYFSYDVKMKEKGDIPEGYSVSREKKERFSLILESASTNQTSMYLCASTPMGQARNTIYFGEGSWLTVV.

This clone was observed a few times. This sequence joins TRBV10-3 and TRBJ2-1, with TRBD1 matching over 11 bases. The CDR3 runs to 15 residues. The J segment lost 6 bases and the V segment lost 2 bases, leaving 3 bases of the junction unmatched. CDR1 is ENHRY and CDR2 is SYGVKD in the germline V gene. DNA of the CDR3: TGTGCCATCAGTGAGGCCGGACAGGGGGCCAATGAGCAGTTCTTC. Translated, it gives CAISEAGQGANEQFF.

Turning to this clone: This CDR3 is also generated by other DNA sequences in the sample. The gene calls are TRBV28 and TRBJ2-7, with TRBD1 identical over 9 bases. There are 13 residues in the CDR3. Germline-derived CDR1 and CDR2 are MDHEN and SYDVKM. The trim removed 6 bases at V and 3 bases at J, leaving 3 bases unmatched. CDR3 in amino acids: CASSRGQGYEQYF. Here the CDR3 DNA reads TGTGCCAGCAGCCGGGGACAGGGCTACGAGCAGTACTTC. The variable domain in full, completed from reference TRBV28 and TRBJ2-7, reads DVKVTQSSRYLVKRTGEKVFLECVQDMDHENMFWYRQDPGLGLRLIYFSYDVKMKEKGDIPEGYSVSREKKERFSLILESASTNQTSMYLCASSRGQGYEQYFGPGTRLTVT.

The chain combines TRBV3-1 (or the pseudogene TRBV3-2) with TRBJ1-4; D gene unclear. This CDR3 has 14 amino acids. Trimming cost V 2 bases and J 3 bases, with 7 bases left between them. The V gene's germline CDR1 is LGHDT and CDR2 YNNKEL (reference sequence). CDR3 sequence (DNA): TGTGCCAGCAGCCAACAGTCATCTAATGAAAAACTGTTTTTT. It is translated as CASSQQSSNEKLFF.

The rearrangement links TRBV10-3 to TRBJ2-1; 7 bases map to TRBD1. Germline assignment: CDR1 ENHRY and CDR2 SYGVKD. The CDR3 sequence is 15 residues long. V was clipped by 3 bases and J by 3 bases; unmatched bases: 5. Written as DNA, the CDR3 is TGTGCCATCAGTGAAGAGGGGGCGTTCTACAATGAGCAGTTCTTC. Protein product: CAISEEGAFYNEQFF.

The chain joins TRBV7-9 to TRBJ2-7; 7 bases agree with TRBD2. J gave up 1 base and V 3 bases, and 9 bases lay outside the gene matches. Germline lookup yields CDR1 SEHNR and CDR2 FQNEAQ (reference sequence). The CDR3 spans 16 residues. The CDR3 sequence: CASSLDSAGVSYEQYF. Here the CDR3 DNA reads TGTGCCAGCAGCTTGGATTCTGCGGGGGTTTCCTACGAGCAGTACTTC. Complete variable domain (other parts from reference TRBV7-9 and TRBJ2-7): DTGVSQNPRHKITKRGQNVTFRCDPISEHNRLYWYRQTLGQGPEFLTYFQNEAQLEKSRLLSDRFSAERPKGSFSTLEIQRTEQGDSAMYLCASSLDSAGVSYEQYFGPGTRLTVT.

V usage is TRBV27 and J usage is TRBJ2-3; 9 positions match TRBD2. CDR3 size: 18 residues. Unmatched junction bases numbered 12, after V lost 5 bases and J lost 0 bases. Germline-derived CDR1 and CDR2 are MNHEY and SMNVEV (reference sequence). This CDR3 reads CASSTIRLAAPSTDTQYF. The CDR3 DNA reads TGTGCCAGCAGTACGATAAGACTAGCGGCACCTAGCACAGATACGCAGTATTTT.

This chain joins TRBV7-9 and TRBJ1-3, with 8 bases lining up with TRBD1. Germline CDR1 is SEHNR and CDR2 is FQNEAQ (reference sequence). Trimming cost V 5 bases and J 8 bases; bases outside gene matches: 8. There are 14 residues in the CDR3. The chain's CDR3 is CASSLTGVTHTIYF. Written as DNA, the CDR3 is TGTGCCAGCAGCCTGACAGGGGTAACCCACACCATATATTTT.

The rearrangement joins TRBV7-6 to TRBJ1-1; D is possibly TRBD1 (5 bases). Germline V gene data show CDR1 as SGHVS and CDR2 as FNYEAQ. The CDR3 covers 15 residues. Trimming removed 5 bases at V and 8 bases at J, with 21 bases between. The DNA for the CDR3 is TGTGCCAGCAGCAAAGGCAATTTAGGGACCGAGGAAGCTTTCTTT. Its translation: CASSKGNLGTEEAFF.

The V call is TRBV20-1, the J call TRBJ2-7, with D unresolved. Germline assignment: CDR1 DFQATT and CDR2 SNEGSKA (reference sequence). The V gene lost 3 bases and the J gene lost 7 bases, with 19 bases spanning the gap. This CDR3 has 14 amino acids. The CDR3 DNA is TGCAGTGCTAGTTCTCGATCTCGTGCGAGTGAGCAGTACTTC. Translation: CSASSRSRASEQYF.

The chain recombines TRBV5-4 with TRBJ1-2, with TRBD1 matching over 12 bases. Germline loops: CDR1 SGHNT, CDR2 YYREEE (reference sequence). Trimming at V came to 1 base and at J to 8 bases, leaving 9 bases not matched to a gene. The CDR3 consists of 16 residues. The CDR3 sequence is CASSLLTGQGAYGYTF. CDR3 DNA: TGTGCCAGCAGCTTGTTGACGGGACAGGGGGCCTACGGCTACACCTTC.

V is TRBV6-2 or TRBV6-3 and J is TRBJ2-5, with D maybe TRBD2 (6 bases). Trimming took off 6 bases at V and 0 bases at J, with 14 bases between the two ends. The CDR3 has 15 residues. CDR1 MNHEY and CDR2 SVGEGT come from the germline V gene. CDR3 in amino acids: CASSPAGGNQETQYF. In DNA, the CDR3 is TGTGCCAGCAGCCCTGCTGGGGGGAACCAAGAGACCCAGTACTTC.

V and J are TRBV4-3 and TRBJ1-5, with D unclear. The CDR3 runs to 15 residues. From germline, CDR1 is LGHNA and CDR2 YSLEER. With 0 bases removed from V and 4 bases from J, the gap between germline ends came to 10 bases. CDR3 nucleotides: TGCGCCAGCAGCCAAGATTTGGCGGAAAATCAGCCCCAGCATTTT. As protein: CASSQDLAENQPQHF.

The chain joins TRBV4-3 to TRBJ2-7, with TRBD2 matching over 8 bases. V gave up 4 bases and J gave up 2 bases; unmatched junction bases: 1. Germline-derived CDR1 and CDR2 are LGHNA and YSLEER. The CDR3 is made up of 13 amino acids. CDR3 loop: CASSRGLAYEQYF. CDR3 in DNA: TGCGCCAGCAGCCGGGGACTAGCCTACGAGCAGTACTTC.

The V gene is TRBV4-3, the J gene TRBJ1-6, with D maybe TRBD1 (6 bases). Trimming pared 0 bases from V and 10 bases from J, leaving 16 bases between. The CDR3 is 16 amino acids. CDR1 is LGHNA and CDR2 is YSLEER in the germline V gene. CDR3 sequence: CASSQEGGASGSPLHF. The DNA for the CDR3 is TGCGCCAGCAGCCAAGAGGGGGGGGCGTCCGGCTCACCCCTCCACTTT.

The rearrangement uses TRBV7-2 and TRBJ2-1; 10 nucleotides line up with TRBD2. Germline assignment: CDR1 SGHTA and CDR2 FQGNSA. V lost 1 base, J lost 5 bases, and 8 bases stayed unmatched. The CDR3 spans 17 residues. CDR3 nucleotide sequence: TGTGCCAGCAGCTTAGGGCCTAGCGGGAGTCTTGACAATGAGCAGTTCTTC. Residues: CASSLGPSGSLDNEQFF.

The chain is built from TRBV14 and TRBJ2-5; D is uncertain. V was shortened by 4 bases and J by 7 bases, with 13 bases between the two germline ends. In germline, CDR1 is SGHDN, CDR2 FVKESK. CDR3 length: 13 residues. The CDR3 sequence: CASSPPWPATQYF. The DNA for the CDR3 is TGTGCCAGCAGCCCCCCCTGGCCTGCGACCCAGTACTTC.

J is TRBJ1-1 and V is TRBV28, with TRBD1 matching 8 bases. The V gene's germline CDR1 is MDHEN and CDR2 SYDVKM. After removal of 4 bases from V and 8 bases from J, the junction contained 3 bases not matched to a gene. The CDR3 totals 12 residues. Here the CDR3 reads CASSSWTGEAFF. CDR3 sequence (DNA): TGTGCCAGCAGTTCCTGGACAGGGGAAGCTTTCTTT.

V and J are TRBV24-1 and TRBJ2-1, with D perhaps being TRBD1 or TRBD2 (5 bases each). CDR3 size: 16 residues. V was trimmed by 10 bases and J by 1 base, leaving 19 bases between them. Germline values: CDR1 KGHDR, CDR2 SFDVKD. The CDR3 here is CATSEGLTISYNEQFF. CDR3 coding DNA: TGTGCCACGTCAGAGGGGCTTACAATTTCCTACAATGAGCAGTTCTTC.

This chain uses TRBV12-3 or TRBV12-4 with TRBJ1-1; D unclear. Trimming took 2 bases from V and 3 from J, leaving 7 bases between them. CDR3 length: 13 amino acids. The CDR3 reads CASSLMSDTEAFF. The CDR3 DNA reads TGTGCCAGCAGTTTAATGTCGGACACTGAAGCTTTCTTT.

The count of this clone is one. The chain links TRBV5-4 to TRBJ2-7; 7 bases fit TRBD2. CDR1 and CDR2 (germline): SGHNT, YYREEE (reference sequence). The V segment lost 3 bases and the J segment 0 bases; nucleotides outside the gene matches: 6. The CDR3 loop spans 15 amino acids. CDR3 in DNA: TGTGCCAGCAGCTGGGCGGGAGTCCTCTCCTACGAGCAGTACTTC. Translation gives CASSWAGVLSYEQYF. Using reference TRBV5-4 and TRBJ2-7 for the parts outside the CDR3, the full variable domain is ETGVTQSPTHLIKTRGQQVTLRCSSQSGHNTVSWYQQALGQGPQFIFQYYREEENGRGNFPPRFSGLQFPNYSSELNVNALELDDSALYLCASSWAGVLSYEQYFGPGTRLTVT.

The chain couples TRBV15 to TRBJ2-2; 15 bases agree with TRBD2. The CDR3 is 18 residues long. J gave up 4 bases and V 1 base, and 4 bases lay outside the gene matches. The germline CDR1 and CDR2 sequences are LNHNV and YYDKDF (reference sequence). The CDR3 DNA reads TGTGCCACCAGCAGAGTCGGACTAGCGGGAGGGCGCACCGGGGAGCTGTTTTTT. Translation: CATSRVGLAGGRTGELFF.

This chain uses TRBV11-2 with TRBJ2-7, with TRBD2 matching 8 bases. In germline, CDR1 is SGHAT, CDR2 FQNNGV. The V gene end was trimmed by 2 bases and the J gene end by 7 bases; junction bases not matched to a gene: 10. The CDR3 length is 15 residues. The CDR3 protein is CASSLWDTGGWEQYF. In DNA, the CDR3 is TGTGCCAGCAGCTTATGGGACACGGGAGGGTGGGAGCAGTACTTC.

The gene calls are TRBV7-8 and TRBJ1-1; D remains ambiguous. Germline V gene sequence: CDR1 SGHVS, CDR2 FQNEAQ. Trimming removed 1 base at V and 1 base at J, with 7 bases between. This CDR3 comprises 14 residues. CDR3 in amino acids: CASSLGAANTEAFF. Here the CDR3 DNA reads TGTGCCAGCAGCTTAGGGGCAGCGAACACTGAAGCTTTCTTT.

In DNA form, the CDR3 reads TGCGCCAGCAGCTTGGAGAGCGTGACCTACGAGCAGTACTTC. The encoded protein is CASSLESVTYEQYF. V gene TRBV5-1 combines with J gene TRBJ2-7, with D uncertain. CDR1 is SGHRS, CDR2 YFSETQ, per germline. V lost 0 bases, J lost 2 bases, and 9 bases lay in between. This CDR3 comprises 14 residues. Full variable domain (remainder filled in from reference TRBV5-1 and TRBJ2-7): KAGVTQTPRYLIKTRGQQVTLSCSPISGHRSVSWYQQTPGQGLQFLFEYFSETQRNKGNFPGRFSGRQFSNSRSEMNVSTLELGDSALYLCASSLESVTYEQYFGPGTRLTVT.

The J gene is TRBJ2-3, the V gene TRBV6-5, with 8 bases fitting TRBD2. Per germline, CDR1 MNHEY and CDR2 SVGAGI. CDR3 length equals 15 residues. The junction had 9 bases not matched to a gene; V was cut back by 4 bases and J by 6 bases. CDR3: CASSSGGLGSDTQYF. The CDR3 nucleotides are TGTGCCAGCAGTTCTGGGGGACTAGGGAGCGATACGCAGTATTTT.

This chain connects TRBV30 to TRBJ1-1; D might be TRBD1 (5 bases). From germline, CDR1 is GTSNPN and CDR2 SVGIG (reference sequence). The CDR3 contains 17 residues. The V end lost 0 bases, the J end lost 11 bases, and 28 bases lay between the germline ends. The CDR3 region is CAWSVGLGTAWGEDAFF. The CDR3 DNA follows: TGTGCCTGGAGTGTAGGTCTTGGGACGGCCTGGGGCGAAGATGCTTTCTTT. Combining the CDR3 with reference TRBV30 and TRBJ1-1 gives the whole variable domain SQTIHQWPATLVQPVGSPLSLECTVEGTSNPNLYWYRQAAGRGLQLLFYSVGIGQISSEVPQNLSASRPQDRQFILSSKKLLLSDSGFYLCAWSVGLGTAWGEDAFFGQGTRLTVV.

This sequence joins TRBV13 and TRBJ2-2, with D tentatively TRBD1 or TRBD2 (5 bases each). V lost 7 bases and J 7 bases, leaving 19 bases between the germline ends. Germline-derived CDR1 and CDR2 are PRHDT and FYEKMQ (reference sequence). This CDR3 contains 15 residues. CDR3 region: CASIVAGEGSGELFF. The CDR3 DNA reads TGTGCCAGCATCGTGGCGGGCGAGGGGAGCGGGGAGCTGTTTTTT.

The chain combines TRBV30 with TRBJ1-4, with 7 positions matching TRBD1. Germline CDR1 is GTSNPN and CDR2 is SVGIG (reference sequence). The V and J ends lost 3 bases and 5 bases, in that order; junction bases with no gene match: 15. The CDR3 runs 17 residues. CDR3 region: CAWRGRLARGGNEKLFF. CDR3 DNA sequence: TGTGCCTGGAGAGGCCGGCTTGCACGAGGGGGCAATGAAAAACTGTTTTTT.

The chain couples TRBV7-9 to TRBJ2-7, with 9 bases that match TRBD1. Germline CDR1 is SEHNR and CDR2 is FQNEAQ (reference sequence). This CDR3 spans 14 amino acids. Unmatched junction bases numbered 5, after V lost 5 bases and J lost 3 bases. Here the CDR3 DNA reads TGTGCCAGCAGCGCTATGACAGGGGGCTACGAGCAGTACTTC. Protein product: CASSAMTGGYEQYF. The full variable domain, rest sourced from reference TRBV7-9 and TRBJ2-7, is DTGVSQNPRHKITKRGQNVTFRCDPISEHNRLYWYRQTLGQGPEFLTYFQNEAQLEKSRLLSDRFSAERPKGSFSTLEIQRTEQGDSAMYLCASSAMTGGYEQYFGPGTRLTVT.